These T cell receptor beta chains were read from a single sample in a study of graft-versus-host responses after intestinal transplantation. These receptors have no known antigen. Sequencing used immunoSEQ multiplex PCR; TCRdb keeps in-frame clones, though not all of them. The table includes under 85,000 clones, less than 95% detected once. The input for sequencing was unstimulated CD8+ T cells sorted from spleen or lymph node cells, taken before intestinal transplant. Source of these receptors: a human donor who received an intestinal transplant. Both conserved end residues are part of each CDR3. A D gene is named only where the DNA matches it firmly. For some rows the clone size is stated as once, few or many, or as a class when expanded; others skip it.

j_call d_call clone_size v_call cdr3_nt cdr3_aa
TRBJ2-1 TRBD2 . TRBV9 TGTGCCAGCAGCGTGGGGCGGTACAGGGGGCTAGCGGGGGGCAATGAGCAGTTCTTC CASSVGRYRGLAGGNEQFF
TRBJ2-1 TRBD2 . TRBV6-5 TGTGCCAGCAGTTCTAGCGGGGGTCACAATGAGCAGTTCTTC CASSSSGGHNEQFF
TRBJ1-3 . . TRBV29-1 TGCAGCGTGGACGCAGGGGTAGGAAACACCATATATTTT CSVDAGVGNTIYF
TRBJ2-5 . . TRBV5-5 TGTGCCAGCAGCCCGGACACCCCTCAAGAGACCCAGTACTTC CASSPDTPQETQYF
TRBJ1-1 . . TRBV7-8 TGTGCCAGCAGCTCTACAGCAGGGGCCCTTACTGAAGCTTTCTTT CASSSTAGALTEAFF
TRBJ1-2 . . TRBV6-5 TGTGCCAGCAGTTACGCGGCTGGGTTAGATTATGGCTACACCTTC CASSYAAGLDYGYTF
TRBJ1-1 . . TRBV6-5 TGTGCCAGCAGCGCTGACAGCCTTGAAGCTTTCTTT CASSADSLEAFF
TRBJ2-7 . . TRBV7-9 TGTGCCAGCAGCGTTACCGGGACACTATACGAGCAGTACTTC CASSVTGTLYEQYF
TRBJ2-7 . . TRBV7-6 TGTGCCAGCAGCTTAGCCGGGGCCTACGAGCAGTACTTC CASSLAGAYEQYF
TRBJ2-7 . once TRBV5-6 TGTGCCAGCAGCTTGGTGGCGGACGAGCAGTACTTC CASSLVADEQYF
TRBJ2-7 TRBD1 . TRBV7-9 TGTGCCAGCAGCTTAGCAGGACAGGGGTTCCCCTACGAGCAGTACTTC CASSLAGQGFPYEQYF
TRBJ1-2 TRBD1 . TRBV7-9 TGTGCCAGCAGCCCCCCCCGGGACAGTAACTATGGCTACACCTTC CASSPPRDSNYGYTF
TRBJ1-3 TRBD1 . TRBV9 TGTGCCAGCAGCATAACAGGGGGCTCTGGAAACACCATATATTTT CASSITGGSGNTIYF
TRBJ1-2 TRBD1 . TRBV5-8 TGTGCCAGCAGCCCGGACAGGGGTAATGGCTACACCTTC CASSPDRGNGYTF
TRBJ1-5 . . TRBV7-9 TGTGCCAGCAGCCGAACGGGACACCAATATCAGCCCCAGCATTTT CASSRTGHQYQPQHF
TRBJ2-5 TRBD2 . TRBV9 TGTGCCAGCAGCACTAGACTAGCGGGGGACCAAGAGACCCAGTACTTC CASSTRLAGDQETQYF
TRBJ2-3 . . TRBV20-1 TGCAGTGCTAGAGCGGGTGCGCAGTATTTT CSARAGAQYF
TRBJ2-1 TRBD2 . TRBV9 TGTGCCAGCAGCCCAAGCGGGGGGCACTACAATGAGCAGTTCTTC CASSPSGGHYNEQFF
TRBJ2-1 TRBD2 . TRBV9 TGTGCCAGCAGCGTGAGCGGGGGCCGCGGGGGTGAGCAGTTCTTC CASSVSGGRGGEQFF
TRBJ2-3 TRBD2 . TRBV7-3 TGTGCCAGCAGCTTAACAGCGGGGGAGGCAGATACGCAGTATTTT CASSLTAGEADTQYF
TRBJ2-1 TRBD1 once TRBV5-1 TGCGCCAGCGGGACAGATTCCTACAATGAGCAGTTCTTC CASGTDSYNEQFF
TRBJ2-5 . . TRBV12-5 TGTGCTAGTGGTTTGCTCGAAGGGGGCCAAGAGACCCAGTACTTC CASGLLEGGQETQYF
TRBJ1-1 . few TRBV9 TGTGCCAGCAGCGGCAGGGGGAACACTGAAGCTTTCTTT CASSGRGNTEAFF
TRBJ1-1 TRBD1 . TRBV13 TGTGCCAGCAGCCGCGGACAGGGGGCATTAATCGTGGACACTGAAGCTTTCTTT CASSRGQGALIVDTEAFF
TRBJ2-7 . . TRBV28 TGTGCCAGCAGTTGGGCAGGTGCTTCCTACGAGCAGTACTTC CASSWAGASYEQYF
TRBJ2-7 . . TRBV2 TGTGCCAGCAGGAACCCCACCGACACCCTGAGTTCCTACGAGCAGTACTTC CASRNPTDTLSSYEQYF
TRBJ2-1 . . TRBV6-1 TGTGCCAGCAGTGAGTTCCAGGGGCCCAATGAGCAGTTCTTC CASSEFQGPNEQFF
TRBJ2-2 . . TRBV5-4 TGTGCCAGCAGCTTGGCCGGGAACACCGGGGAGCTGTTTTTT CASSLAGNTGELFF
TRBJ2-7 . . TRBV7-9 TGTGCCAGCGGGGGGGGGCTCGGGTACGAGCAGTACTTC CASGGGLGYEQYF
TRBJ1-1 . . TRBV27 TGTGCCAGCAGTTTATCGGGGGGAACTGAAGCTTTCTTT CASSLSGGTEAFF
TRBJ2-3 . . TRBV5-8 TGTGCCAGCAGCTTAGAAGGGAGGACGCAGTATTTT CASSLEGRTQYF
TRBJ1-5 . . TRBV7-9 TGTGCCAGCAGCTTAGGGGGGCTACAGGGCAGACAGCCCCAGCATTTT CASSLGGLQGRQPQHF
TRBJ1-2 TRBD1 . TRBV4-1 TGCGCCAGCAGCCACCCACAGGGGGACTATGGCTACACCTTC CASSHPQGDYGYTF
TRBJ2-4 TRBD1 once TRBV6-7 TGTGCCAGCAGTTACGCTGGACAGGGGGGCATTCAGTACTTC CASSYAGQGGIQYF
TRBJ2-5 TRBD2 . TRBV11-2 TGTGCCAGCAGCTTTCTGGCGGGGGGGCAAGAGACCCAGTACTTC CASSFLAGGQETQYF
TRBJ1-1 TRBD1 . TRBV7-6 TGTGCCAGCAGCCAGGGGGCAGGGGCCACTGAAGCTTTCTTT CASSQGAGATEAFF
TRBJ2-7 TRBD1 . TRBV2 TGTGTCGTAGGACAGGGGGCTAGCGAGCAGTACTTC CVVGQGASEQYF
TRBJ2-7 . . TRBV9 TGTGCCAGCAGCGTAGGGGGCCAATCCTACGAGCAGTACTTC CASSVGGQSYEQYF
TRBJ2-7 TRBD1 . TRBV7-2 TGTGCCAGCAGCCCGCGGACAGGTATCTACGAGCAGTACTTC CASSPRTGIYEQYF
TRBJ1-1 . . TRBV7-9 TGTGCCAGCAGCCTGGCGGGGGTAGGGGCTTTCTTT CASSLAGVGAFF
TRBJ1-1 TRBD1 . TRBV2 TGTGCCAGCAGTGATTCGGTGGAACAGGGGATGAACACTGAAGCTTTCTTT CASSDSVEQGMNTEAFF
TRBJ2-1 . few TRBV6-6 TGTGCCAGCAGTTACGGTCTAGACTGGAACAATGAGCAGTTCTTC CASSYGLDWNNEQFF
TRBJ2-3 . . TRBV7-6 TGTGCCAGCAGCCGGGGACTTATCACAGATACGCAGTATTTT CASSRGLITDTQYF
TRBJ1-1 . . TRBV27 TGTGCCAGCAGTTTAATAGGGGCTGAAGCTTTCTTT CASSLIGAEAFF
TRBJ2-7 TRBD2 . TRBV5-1 TGCGCCAGCAGCTTGGCCGTTGCGCCTAGCGGGTTAGGACCGACCCCCTACGAGCAGTACTTC CASSLAVAPSGLGPTPYEQYF
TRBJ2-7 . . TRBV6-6 TGTGCCAGCAGTTATGTTGGCGGGCAGTACTTC CASSYVGGQYF
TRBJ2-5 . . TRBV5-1 TGCGCCAGCAGCTTGGGGGCCGGAAAAATTCAAGAGACCCAGTACTTC CASSLGAGKIQETQYF
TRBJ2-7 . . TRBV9 TGTGCCAGCAGCGCCGGTACGGGTTACTACGAGCAGTACTTC CASSAGTGYYEQYF
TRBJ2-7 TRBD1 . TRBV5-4 TGTGCCAGCAGGGTGCAGGGGGCCTACGAGCAGTACTTC CASRVQGAYEQYF
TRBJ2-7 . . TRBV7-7 TGTGCTAGCAGCTTAGGAGACAGGACCTACGAGCAGTACTTC CASSLGDRTYEQYF
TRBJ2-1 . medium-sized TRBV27 TGTGCCACCCGGACCTACGGGGTACACGATGAGCAGTTCTTC CATRTYGVHDEQFF
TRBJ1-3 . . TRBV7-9 TGTGCCAGCAGCTTATTATCAGGGTCTGGAAACACCATATATTTT CASSLLSGSGNTIYF
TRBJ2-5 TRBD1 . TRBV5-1 TGCGCCAGCAGCTTGGCTGGGACAGTGAGTCAAGAGACCCAGTACTTC CASSLAGTVSQETQYF
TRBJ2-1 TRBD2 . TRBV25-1 TGTGCCAGCAGCCCGTTTTCGGGGGGGGACAATGAGCAGTTCTTC CASSPFSGGDNEQFF
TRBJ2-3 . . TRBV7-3 TGTGCCAGCAGCTTAACTACGGCAGATACGCAGTATTTT CASSLTTADTQYF
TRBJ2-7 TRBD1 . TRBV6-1 TGTGCCAGCAGTGTAGGGACAGGCGGAACCTACGAGCAGTACTTC CASSVGTGGTYEQYF